Sequencing of this T cell receptor beta chain was carried out in a study of metastatic and nonmetastatic thyroid tumors. TCRdb re-called the PCR reads through MiXCR. The data contain around 20,000 clones, about 14% of them singletons. This clone came up many times. V dropped 2 bases and J dropped 10; count of bases not matched to a gene: 2. This CDR3 spans 13 amino acids. There were no patients who had received any treatment before thyroid surgery. The clonotype comes from a female donor with papillary thyroid cancer or a benign thyroid nodule (not recorded which). Some clones in this sample may be carry-over from other donors' samples. The rearrangement uses TRBV12-3 or TRBV12-4 and TRBJ1-6, with 7 bases matching TRBD1. The sequenced sample consisted of tumor tissue. CDR3 nucleotide sequence: TGTGCCAGCAGTTTAAACAGGGGCTCACCCCTCCACTTT. Translated: CASSLNRGSPLHF.